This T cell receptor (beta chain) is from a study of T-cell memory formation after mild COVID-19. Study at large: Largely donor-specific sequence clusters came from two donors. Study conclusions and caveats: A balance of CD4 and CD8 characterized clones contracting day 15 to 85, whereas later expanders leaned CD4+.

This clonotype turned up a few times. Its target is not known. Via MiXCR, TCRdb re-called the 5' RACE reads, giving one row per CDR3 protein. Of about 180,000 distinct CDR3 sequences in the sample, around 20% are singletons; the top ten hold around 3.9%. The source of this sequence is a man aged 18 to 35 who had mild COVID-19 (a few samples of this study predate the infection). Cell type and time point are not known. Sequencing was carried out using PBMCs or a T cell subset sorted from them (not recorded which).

CDR3 sequence: CASSTRDRGLEQYF. DNA of the CDR3: TGTGCCAGCAGTACCAGGGACAGGGGACTCGAGCAGTACTTC. V is TRBV6-2 or TRBV6-3 and J is TRBJ2-7; TRBD1 agrees at 10 bases. In germline, CDR1 is MNHEY, CDR2 SVGEGT. V shed 5 bases and J 6 bases; nucleotides not matched to a gene: 7. This CDR3 is built from 14 residues.